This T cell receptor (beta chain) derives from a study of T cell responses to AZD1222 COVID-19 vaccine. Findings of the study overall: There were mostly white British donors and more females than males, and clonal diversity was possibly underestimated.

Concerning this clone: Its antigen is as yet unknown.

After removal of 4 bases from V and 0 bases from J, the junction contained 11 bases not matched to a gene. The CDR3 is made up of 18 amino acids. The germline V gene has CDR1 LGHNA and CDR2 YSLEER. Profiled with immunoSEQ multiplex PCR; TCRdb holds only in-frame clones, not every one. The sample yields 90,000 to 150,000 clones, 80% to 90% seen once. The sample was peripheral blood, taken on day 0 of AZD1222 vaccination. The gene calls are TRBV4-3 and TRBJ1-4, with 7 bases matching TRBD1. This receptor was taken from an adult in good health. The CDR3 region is CASSPQDRNYATNEKLFF. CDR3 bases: TGCGCCAGCAGCCCCCAGGACAGGAACTATGCAACTAATGAAAAACTGTTTTTT.